Following are 22 T cell receptor beta chains from one sample sequenced in a study of tumor-infiltrating lymphocytes in oesophageal squamous cell carcinoma. TCRdb used MiXCR to reprocess the PCR reads, holding one entry per CDR3 protein. The top ten hold 30% to 35% of the sample, which has around 12,000 distinct CDR3 sequences, around 56% seen once. Sequencing was performed on esophageal tumor tissue. The receptors shown here come from a female donor with esophageal squamous cell carcinoma.

The chain links TRBV11-3 to TRBJ2-7, with 13 nucleotides matching TRBD2. The J call may be incorrect, as the DNA end agrees better with TRBJ2-1. CDR3 length: 16 amino acids. Germline V gene sequence: CDR1 SGHNT, CDR2 YENEEA. The CDR3 spells CASSLAGTSGTDEQFF. The CDR3 DNA reads TGTGCCAGCAGCTTGGCCGGGACTAGCGGGACCGATGAGCAGTTCTTC.

This clonotype has only one observation. It is likely a read error, because the conserved phenylalanine at the end of the CDR3 is missing. The DNA is left out, because the CDR3 cannot be placed on it with certainty; the CDR3 is given as TCRdb lists it. The chain links TRBV10-3 to TRBJ2-7; the table names TRBD1, a call not compared with the DNA. In germline, CDR1 is ENHRY, CDR2 SYGVKD. From its first to its last residue, the CDR3 has 17 amino acids. The CDR3 spells CAISVKDRDNYGYTFGS.

This clonotype has ten or more counts. V and J are TRBV7-9 and TRBJ2-7, with a weak D call TRBD1 (5 bases). The CDR3 is made up of 15 amino acids. Trimming removed 5 bases at V and 5 bases at J, with 19 bases between. Germline V gives CDR1 SEHNR, CDR2 FQNEAQ (reference sequence). The CDR3 is CASSPLNLGVHEQYF. The CDR3 nucleotides read TGTGCCAGCAGCCCGTTAAACCTAGGGGTCCACGAGCAGTACTTC.

This clonotype was recorded once. The J gene is TRBJ2-4, the V gene TRBV7-3; 9 bases line up with TRBD2. The closer fit of TRBJ2-1 to the DNA end suggests the J call may be wrong. The CDR3 spans 15 residues. Germline loops: CDR1 SGHTA, CDR2 FQGTGA. In DNA form, the CDR3 reads TGTGCCAGCAGTCTCAGCGGGGGGCTAGGGAATGAGCAGTTCTTC. Translated: CASSLSGGLGNEQFF.

V is TRBV20-1 and J is TRBJ2-1, with 15 bases identical to TRBD2. Germline CDR1 reads DFQATT; CDR2 reads SNEGSKA (reference sequence). The ends lost 6 bases at V and 3 bases at J; junction bases unmatched: 9. This CDR3 spans 17 amino acids. As DNA, the CDR3 is TGCAGTGCAACGGCGGGGACTAGCGGGAGGTTCTACAATGAGCAGTTCTTC. Encoded protein: CSATAGTSGRFYNEQFF.

Written as DNA, the CDR3 is TGTGCCAGCAGCTTAGGCCGGACAGGGACGGGGGAGCAGTTCTTC. This gives the protein CASSLGRTGTGEQFF. The chain couples TRBV11-3 to TRBJ2-5; 8 bases fit TRBD1. The better agreement between TRBJ2-1 and the DNA end casts doubt on the J call. CDR1 is SGHNT, CDR2 YENEEA, per germline. The CDR3 length is 15 residues.

The chain combines TRBV7-6 with TRBJ2-5; D possibly corresponds to TRBD2 (5 bases). This CDR3 comprises 14 residues. V was pared by 0 bases and J by 4 bases, with 9 bases between. Germline CDR1 is SGHVS and CDR2 is FNYEAQ. CDR3 amino acids: CASSLAPAGETQYF. As DNA, the CDR3 is TGTGCCAGCAGCTTAGCGCCGGCGGGAGAGACCCAGTACTTC.

The V call is TRBV28, the J call TRBJ1-5; D may be TRBD1 (6 bases). The V end lost 10 bases, the J end lost 6 bases, and 22 bases lay between the germline ends. There are 15 residues in the CDR3. Per the germline V gene, CDR1 is MDHEN and CDR2 is SYDVKM. The CDR3 DNA sequence: TGTGCCACCCAAACCCTAACAGGGAGGGGTCAGCCCCAGCATTTT. Amino acid sequence: CATQTLTGRGQPQHF. The variable domain in full, with the rest retrieved from reference TRBV28 and TRBJ1-5, is DVKVTQSSRYLVKRTGEKVFLECVQDMDHENMFWYRQDPGLGLRLIYFSYDVKMKEKGDIPEGYSVSREKKERFSLILESASTNQTSMYLCATQTLTGRGQPQHFGDGTRLSIL.

In its sample, this clonotype was seen a few times. The chain joins TRBV12-3 or TRBV12-4 to TRBJ1-1; D might be TRBD1 (5 bases). Trimming took off 3 bases at V and 1 base at J, with 9 bases between the two ends. The length of the CDR3 is 14 residues. CDR3 DNA sequence: TGTGCCAGCAGTTTGGGACCCACGAACACTGAAGCTTTCTTT. It translates to CASSLGPTNTEAFF.

The chain recombines TRBV7-3 with TRBJ2-7; 14 bases map to TRBD2. The J call could be wrong; TRBJ2-1 is a better fit for the DNA end. Per germline, CDR1 SGHTA and CDR2 FQGTGA. This CDR3 is built from 16 residues. DNA of the CDR3: TGTGCCAGCAGCCCCACGGGACTAGCGGGAGATAATGAGCAGTTCTTC. It yields the protein CASSPTGLAGDNEQFF.

This clonotype was recorded once. V is TRBV7-2 and J is TRBJ1-2, with a weak D call TRBD1 (5 bases). Germline V gene sequence: CDR1 SGHTA, CDR2 FQGNSA. V gave up 5 bases and J gave up 7 bases, with 14 bases separating them. The CDR3 runs 13 residues. CDR3 amino acids: CASSRPGTGGYTF. CDR3 DNA: TGTGCCAGCAGCCGACCCGGGACGGGTGGCTACACCTTC.

The genes are TRBV6-2 or TRBV6-3 and TRBJ2-5; either TRBD1 or TRBD2 may supply D (5 bases each). Trimming removed 6 bases at V and 2 bases at J, with 13 bases between. The CDR3 runs 14 residues. Germline CDR1 MNHEY, CDR2 SVGEGT. The CDR3 DNA reads TGTGCCAGCAGAAAAAGAGGGGTGCAAGAGACCCAGTACTTC. This gives the protein CASRKRGVQETQYF.

This clonotype was counted a few times. At one end, the junction sequence differs from germline, possibly due to a read error. V usage is TRBV7-6 and J usage is TRBJ2-7; D could derive from TRBD1 or TRBD2 (6 bases each). The CDR3 is 14 amino acids. Looked up from germline, CDR1 is SGHVS and CDR2 is FNYEAQ. For the CDR3, the DNA is TGTGCCAGCAGCTACAGGGTTCGGGGGTCACCCCTCCACTTC. Its translation: CASSYRVRGSPLHF.

The rearrangement links TRBV7-3 to TRBJ2-1; D gene unclear. V lost 4 bases, J lost 2 bases, and 12 bases lay in between. The CDR3 covers 15 residues. Germline CDR1 is SGHTA and CDR2 is FQGTGA. CDR3 region: CASSYGQPTYNEQFF. The DNA for the CDR3 is TGTGCCAGCAGCTATGGTCAGCCTACCTACAATGAGCAGTTCTTC. The full variable domain, in which reference TRBV7-3 and TRBJ2-1 provide the parts outside the CDR3, is GAGVSQTPSNKVTEKGKYVELRCDPISGHTALYWYRQSLGQGPEFLIYFQGTGAADDSGLPNDRFFAVRPEGSVSTLKIQRTERGDSAVYLCASSYGQPTYNEQFFGPGTRLTVL.

This clonotype was seen a handful of times. A read error may account for a junction end that differs from germline. The chain uses TRBV7-7 and TRBJ2-5; the match to TRBD2 covers 7 bases. Per germline, CDR1 SSHAT and CDR2 FNYEAQ (reference sequence). This CDR3 has 14 amino acids. The CDR3 DNA reads as TGTGCTAGCAGCTTAGGAGCGGGGCAAGAGACCCAGTACTTC. Protein sequence: CASSLGAGQETQYF. Together with reference TRBV7-7 and TRBJ2-5, the CDR3 gives the full variable domain: GAGVSQSPRYKVTKRGQDVTLRCDPISSHATLYWYQQALGQGPEFLTYFNYEAQPDKSGLPSDRFSAERPEGSISTLTIQRTEQRDSAMYRCASSLGAGQETQYFGPGTRLLVL.

The chain has TRBV10-3 and TRBJ2-1; the D is unclear. The V end was cut by 6 bases, the J end by 0 bases, with 12 bases between. Germline V gene data show CDR1 as ENHRY and CDR2 as SYGVKD. There are 15 residues in the CDR3. The CDR3 sequence: CAIRITASSYNEQFF. The CDR3 DNA reads TGTGCCATCAGGATTACGGCTAGCTCCTACAATGAGCAGTTCTTC.

The chain uses TRBV7-6 and TRBJ2-1; 13 bases match TRBD2. The DNA end favors TRBJ2-5, so the J call may be wrong. CDR3 length: 19 amino acids. In germline, CDR1 is SGHVS, CDR2 FNYEAQ. CDR3 DNA sequence: TGTGCCAGCAGCTTAGCCCCCTTTACTAGCGGGAGGGCCGGAGAGACCCAGTACTTC. This sequence encodes CASSLAPFTSGRAGETQYF.

This clonotype was seen at least ten times. The chain has TRBV12-3 or TRBV12-4 and TRBJ1-5, with a possible D match to TRBD1 (5 bases). The CDR3 totals 14 residues. The V gene lost 5 bases and the J gene lost 7 bases, with 15 bases spanning the gap. This CDR3 reads CASSMPGYGQPQHF. The CDR3 region has the DNA TGTGCCAGCAGTATGCCAGGGTACGGGCAGCCCCAGCATTTT.

This clonotype showed up just a few times. This chain uses TRBV7-2 with TRBJ1-2; 10 bases match TRBD1. Germline V lookup: CDR1 SGHTA, CDR2 FQGNSA. This CDR3 has 14 amino acids. The junction had 7 bases not matched to a gene; V was cut back by 5 bases and J by 7 bases. The CDR3 DNA reads TGTGCCAGCAGCCTGGGACAGGGGTCGGTTGGCTACACCTTC. Translation gives CASSLGQGSVGYTF.

This chain connects TRBV2 to TRBJ2-4, with D unresolved. The J call may be mistaken, given a closer DNA end match to TRBJ2-5. The germline gives CDR1 SNHLY, CDR2 FYNNEI. The CDR3 extends over 12 amino acids. The CDR3 nucleotides read TGTGCCAGCAGTGTGCAGAAAGAGACCCAGTACTTC. Translated: CASSVQKETQYF.

This chain connects TRBV5-1 to TRBJ2-1, with TRBD2 matching over 10 bases. The J call may not be correct, given that the DNA end is closer to TRBJ2-5. This CDR3 spans 14 amino acids. Germline lookup yields CDR1 SGHRS and CDR2 YFSETQ. This CDR3 is CASRLAGSQETQYF. CDR3 DNA: TGCGCCAGCAGACTAGCGGGGTCACAAGAGACCCAGTACTTC.

The rearrangement uses TRBV4-3 and TRBJ1-1; no definite D call. V lost 5 bases and J 1 base, leaving 11 bases between the germline ends. This CDR3 comprises 14 residues. From germline, CDR1 is LGHNA and CDR2 YSLEER. In nucleotides, the CDR3 is TGCGCCAGCAGCTTTGAGGACGGGAACACTGAAGCTTTCTTT. Amino acid sequence: CASSFEDGNTEAFF.